The 24 T cell receptor beta chains presented below share a single source sample, sequenced in a study of blood T cell repertoires in COVID-19. Clones were sequenced by immunoSEQ multiplex PCR, and TCRdb holds only the in-frame ones, with some missing. The profile covers 90,000 to 110,000 clones, with about 90% appearing a single time and 1% to 1.4% taken by the ten largest. Sequencing was done on a sample of peripheral blood. Receptor source: a human donor in a cohort sampled during active COVID-19.

This chain joins TRBV2 and TRBJ2-2, with D tentatively TRBD2 (5 bases). Trimming took off 5 bases at V and 0 bases at J, with 13 bases between the two ends. This CDR3 has 16 residues. In germline, CDR1 is SNHLY, CDR2 FYNNEI. The CDR3 bases are TGTGCCAGCAGTATGTCATCGGGATCGAACACCGGGGAGCTGTTTTTT. Translating it yields CASSMSSGSNTGELFF.

The sample holds one count of this clone. The chain has TRBV28 and TRBJ2-7; TRBD2 might be the D (5 bases). CDR1 MDHEN and CDR2 SYDVKM come from the germline V gene. The CDR3 covers 13 residues. V lost 7 bases and J 5 bases, leaving 15 bases between the germline ends. The chain's CDR3 is CASKVWKGDEQYF. CDR3 bases: TGTGCCAGCAAGGTTTGGAAGGGAGACGAGCAGTACTTC.

The V gene is TRBV6-4, the J gene TRBJ2-3; 9 bases are shared with TRBD2. The V gene end was trimmed by 8 bases and the J gene end by 0 bases; junction bases not matched to a gene: 6. CDR1 is MRHNA and CDR2 is SNTAGT in the germline V gene. This CDR3 region has 15 residues. CDR3 residues: CASGASGDSTDTQYF. The CDR3 bases are TGTGCCAGCGGAGCTAGCGGGGACAGCACAGATACGCAGTATTTT.

The chain carries TRBV27 and TRBJ2-3; weak D call: TRBD2 (5 bases). Germline CDR1 and CDR2: MNHEY and SMNVEV (reference sequence). Trimming removed 4 bases from V and 0 bases from J, with 17 bases in between. CDR3 length: 17 amino acids. The CDR3 bases are TGTGCCAGCAGTTACGCCCCCGGGGTGGGAAGCACAGATACGCAGTATTTT. The encoded protein is CASSYAPGVGSTDTQYF.

This chain links TRBV3-1 (or the pseudogene TRBV3-2) with TRBJ2-7, with 15 bases fitting TRBD2. V was pared by 5 bases and J by 5 bases, with 4 bases of the junction left unmatched. The CDR3 length is 15 residues. The V gene's germline CDR1 is LGHDT and CDR2 YNNKEL (reference sequence). DNA of the CDR3: TGTGCCAGCAGCGCTCGGACTAGCGGGAGGGACGAGCAGTACTTC. This gives the protein CASSARTSGRDEQYF.

The chain links TRBV3-1 (or the pseudogene TRBV3-2) to TRBJ2-2; TRBD1 matches 7 bases. Germline CDR1 is LGHDT and CDR2 is YNNKEL (reference sequence). The CDR3 loop spans 15 amino acids. V shed 1 base, J shed 7 bases, and the junction held 6 bases outside the gene matches. Written as DNA, the CDR3 is TGTGCCAGCAGCCAAGGCAAGGGGGCGGGCGGGGAGCTGTTTTTT. The encoded protein is CASSQGKGAGGELFF.

The table lists this clone with a count of one. The rearrangement links TRBV27 to TRBJ1-1; perhaps TRBD1 as D (5 bases). The V end lost 5 bases, the J end lost 0 bases, and 31 bases lay between the germline ends. Germline V CDR1 and CDR2: MNHEY, SMNVEV (reference sequence). This CDR3 region has 21 residues. In DNA, the CDR3 is TGTGCCAGCAGTAAGATGACAGACCTCCGCCCGGTGGTTCGAGTGAACACTGAAGCTTTCTTT. Translated, it gives CASSKMTDLRPVVRVNTEAFF.

The V call is TRBV5-1, the J call TRBJ2-3; perhaps TRBD2 as D (6 bases). The V end was cut by 3 bases, the J end by 2 bases, with 13 bases between. CDR3 length equals 15 residues. CDR1 and CDR2 from the germline V gene are SGHRS and YFSETQ. This CDR3 reads CASSWGDSTTDTQYF. The CDR3 nucleotides read TGCGCCAGCAGCTGGGGGGACTCGACCACAGATACGCAGTATTTT.

The gene calls are TRBV3-1 (or the pseudogene TRBV3-2) and TRBJ2-3; possible D gene TRBD2, 6 bases. Trimming took off 1 base at V and 5 bases at J, with 13 bases between the two ends. CDR1 LGHDT and CDR2 YNNKEL come from the germline V gene (reference sequence). CDR3 length equals 15 residues. The CDR3 nucleotides read TGTGCCAGCAGCCAAGGGCGGGGTCGGGGAGATACGCAGTATTTT. This sequence encodes CASSQGRGRGDTQYF.

This clone was detected a few times. This chain uses TRBV7-2 with TRBJ2-7; the match to TRBD1 covers 7 bases. Germline V lookup: CDR1 SGHTA, CDR2 FQGNSA. The junction had 7 bases not matched to a gene; V was cut back by 5 bases and J by 0 bases. This CDR3 spans 15 amino acids. This chain's CDR3 is CASSEGAHSSYEQYF. CDR3 DNA: TGTGCCAGCAGCGAGGGGGCCCACAGCTCCTACGAGCAGTACTTC.

The V and J genes are TRBV2 and TRBJ1-1, with a weak D call TRBD1 (6 bases). The V gene's germline CDR1 is SNHLY and CDR2 FYNNEI. The CDR3 covers 12 residues. V gave up 10 bases and J gave up 2 bases, with 11 bases separating them. The CDR3 spells CAINRVNTEAFF. DNA for the CDR3: TGTGCCATCAACAGGGTCAACACTGAAGCTTTCTTT.

This clone showed up just once. V gene TRBV4-1 combines with J gene TRBJ2-5, with D maybe TRBD1 (6 bases). With 3 bases removed from V and 2 bases from J, the gap between germline ends came to 7 bases. Germline-derived CDR1 and CDR2 are MGHRA and YSYEKL. The CDR3 sequence is 13 residues long. For the CDR3, the DNA is TGCGCCAGCAGCCAGAGGGGGCAAGAGACCCAGTACTTC. It specifies CASSQRGQETQYF.

The rearrangement joins TRBV6-6 to TRBJ2-7; no clear D gene. Germline lookup yields CDR1 MNHNY and CDR2 SVGAGI (reference sequence). With 7 bases removed from V and 0 bases from J, the gap between germline ends came to 19 bases. The CDR3 consists of 16 residues. The CDR3 DNA reads TGTGCCAGCACTTCCGGTCTGGGCACCCACTCCTACGAGCAGTACTTC. Translation: CASTSGLGTHSYEQYF.

The chain is built from TRBV18 and TRBJ1-1, with 9 bases lining up with TRBD1. The CDR3 runs to 15 residues. From germline, CDR1 is KGHSH and CDR2 LQKENI. V gave up 4 bases and J gave up 3 bases; unmatched junction bases: 6. CDR3 residues: CASSLQTGGYTEAFF. Here the CDR3 DNA reads TGTGCCAGCTCACTCCAGACAGGGGGATACACTGAAGCTTTCTTT.

The gene calls are TRBV5-1 and TRBJ1-2; D call uncertain. The length of the CDR3 is 12 residues. Germline V gives CDR1 SGHRS, CDR2 YFSETQ. With 0 bases removed from V and 4 bases from J, the gap between germline ends came to 4 bases. For the CDR3, the DNA is TGCGCCAGCAGCTTGGGCAGCTATGGCTACACCTTC. Translated, it gives CASSLGSYGYTF.

The chain recombines TRBV19 with TRBJ2-1; 9 bases map to TRBD2. Germline V CDR1 and CDR2: LNHDA, SQIVND (reference sequence). This CDR3 comprises 15 residues. V shed 1 base, J shed 6 bases, and the junction held 4 bases outside the gene matches. CDR3 sequence: CASSIVSGSANEQFF. The CDR3 DNA is TGTGCCAGTAGTATAGTTAGCGGGAGCGCCAATGAGCAGTTCTTC.

The genes are TRBV7-9 and TRBJ1-1; D is perhaps TRBD1 (5 bases). In germline, CDR1 is SEHNR, CDR2 FQNEAQ (reference sequence). The CDR3 loop spans 18 amino acids. The germline V and J ends were trimmed by 2 bases and 1 base, with 20 bases remaining between them. CDR3 loop: CASSLIPQGLVRNTEAFF. CDR3 in DNA: TGTGCCAGCAGCTTAATCCCCCAGGGTTTGGTGAGGAACACTGAAGCTTTCTTT.

CDR3 loop: CASSPGIGGLVSPLHF. The DNA for the CDR3 is TGTGCCAGCTCACCAGGGATTGGGGGCCTCGTTTCACCCCTCCACTTT. This sequence joins TRBV18 and TRBJ1-6; tentative D call: TRBD1 (6 bases). The CDR3 sequence is 16 residues long. Germline assignment: CDR1 KGHSH and CDR2 LQKENI. V was pared by 2 bases and J by 9 bases, with 17 bases between.

This clone was picked up a small number of times. The V call is TRBV9, the J call TRBJ1-2; TRBD1 aligns across 10 bases. The CDR3 contains 15 residues. Germline trimming cut 0 bases from V and 4 bases from J; bases unmatched to any gene: 3. Germline loops: CDR1 SGDLS, CDR2 YYNGEE. CDR3 sequence reads: CASSVGTGGSYGYTF. CDR3 nucleotide sequence: TGTGCCAGCAGCGTAGGGACAGGGGGTAGCTATGGCTACACCTTC.

This chain connects TRBV6-6 to TRBJ2-3; 7 bases align to TRBD2. Looked up from germline, CDR1 is MNHNY and CDR2 is SVGAGI (reference sequence). This CDR3 comprises 20 residues. Unmatched junction bases numbered 23, after V lost 5 bases and J lost 3 bases. The CDR3: CASSPLGSGEHLGLTDTQYF. The CDR3 bases are TGTGCCAGCAGTCCCCTCGGAAGCGGGGAACACTTAGGGTTAACAGATACGCAGTATTTT.

The rearrangement joins TRBV7-9 to TRBJ1-4, with TRBD1 matching 9 bases. Germline CDR1 is SEHNR and CDR2 is FQNEAQ (reference sequence). V shed 5 bases and J 8 bases; nucleotides not matched to a gene: 12. This CDR3 has 16 residues. CDR3 DNA sequence: TGTGCCAGCAGCACCGATCGCACAGGGGGCCGGGAAAAACTGTTTTTT. Protein: CASSTDRTGGREKLFF.

The genes are TRBV21-1 and TRBJ2-3; the table's D gene call, TRBD1, was not cross checked with the DNA. TRBV21-1 is tagged as a pseudogene. This CDR3 contains 16 residues. The CDR3, as DNA: TGTGCCAGCAGCTCCCCGCACAGGGCGGCGACAGATACGCAGTATTTT. It is translated as CASSSPHRAATDTQYF.

The J gene is TRBJ2-2, the V gene TRBV7-6, with TRBD2 identical over 9 bases. The CDR3 extends over 15 amino acids. V shed 1 base, J shed 6 bases, and the junction held 3 bases outside the gene matches. The germline gives CDR1 SGHVS, CDR2 FNYEAQ. The CDR3 reads CASSLGGGGAGELFF. The CDR3 nucleotides are TGTGCCAGCAGCTTAGGCGGCGGGGGGGCCGGGGAGCTGTTTTTT. Full variable domain (outside the CDR3, taken from reference TRBV7-6 and TRBJ2-2): GAGVSQSPRYKVTKRGQDVALRCDPISGHVSLYWYRQALGQGPEFLTYFNYEAQQDKSGLPNDRFSAERPEGSISTLTIQRTEQRDSAMYRCASSLGGGGAGELFFGEGSRLTVL.

This clone was observed a single time. V is TRBV29-1 and J is TRBJ2-1, with a weak D call TRBD2 (5 bases). The CDR3 loop spans 14 amino acids. Trimming cost V 1 base and J 10 bases, with 17 bases left between them. Germline CDR1 is SQVTM and CDR2 is ANQGSEA. The CDR3, as DNA: TGCAGCGTTGAAGCCCCCTCTACTAGACGGGAGCAGTTCTTC. Amino acids: CSVEAPSTRREQFF.